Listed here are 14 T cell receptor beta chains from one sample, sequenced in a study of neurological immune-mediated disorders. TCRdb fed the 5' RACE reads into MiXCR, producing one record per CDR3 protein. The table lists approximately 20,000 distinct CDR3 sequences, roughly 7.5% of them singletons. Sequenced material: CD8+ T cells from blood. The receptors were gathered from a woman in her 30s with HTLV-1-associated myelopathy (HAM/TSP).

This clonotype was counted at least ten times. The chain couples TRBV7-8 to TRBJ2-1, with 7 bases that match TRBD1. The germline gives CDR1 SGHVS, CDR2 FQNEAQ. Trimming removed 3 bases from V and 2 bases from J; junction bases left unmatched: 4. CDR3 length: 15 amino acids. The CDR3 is CASSFVQGTYNEQFF. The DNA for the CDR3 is TGTGCCAGCAGCTTCGTACAGGGGACCTACAATGAGCAGTTCTTC.

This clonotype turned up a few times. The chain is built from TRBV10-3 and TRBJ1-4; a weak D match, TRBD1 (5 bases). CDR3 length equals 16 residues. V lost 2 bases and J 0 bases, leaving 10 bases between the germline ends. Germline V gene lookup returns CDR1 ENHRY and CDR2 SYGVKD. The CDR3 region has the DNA TGTGCCATCAGTGAGAGACAGTATGCAACTAATGAAAAACTGTTTTTT. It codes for CAISERQYATNEKLFF.

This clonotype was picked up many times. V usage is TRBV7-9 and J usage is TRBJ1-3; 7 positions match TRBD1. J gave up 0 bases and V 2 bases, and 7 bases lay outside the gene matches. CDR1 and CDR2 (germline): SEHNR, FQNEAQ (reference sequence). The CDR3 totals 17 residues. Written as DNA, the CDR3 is TGTGCCAGCAGCTTAACGGGACAGCTCGGCTCTGGAAACACCATATATTTT. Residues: CASSLTGQLGSGNTIYF.

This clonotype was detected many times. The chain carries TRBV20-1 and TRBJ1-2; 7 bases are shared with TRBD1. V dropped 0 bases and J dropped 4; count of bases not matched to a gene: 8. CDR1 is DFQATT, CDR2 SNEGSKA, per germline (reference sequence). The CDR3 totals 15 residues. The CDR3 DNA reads TGCAGTGCTAGAGACTCACAGGGGCCACTCTATGGCTACACCTTC. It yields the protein CSARDSQGPLYGYTF.

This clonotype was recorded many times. The CDR3 region has the DNA TGTGCCTGGAGTGCTCATTCCGACGGCGGCTACACCTTC. As protein: CAWSAHSDGGYTF. The chain couples TRBV30 to TRBJ1-2; D gene uncertain. Looked up from germline, CDR1 is GTSNPN and CDR2 is SVGIG (reference sequence). The CDR3 loop spans 13 amino acids. The germline V and J ends were trimmed by 1 base and 8 bases, with 14 bases remaining between them.

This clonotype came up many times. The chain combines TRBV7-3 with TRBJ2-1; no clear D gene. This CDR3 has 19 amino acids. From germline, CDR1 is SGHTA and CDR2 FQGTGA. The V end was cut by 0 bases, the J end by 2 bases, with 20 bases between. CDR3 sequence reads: CASSLTCKVIPDPYNEQFF. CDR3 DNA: TGTGCCAGCAGCTTAACGTGTAAAGTAATCCCGGACCCCTACAATGAGCAGTTCTTC.

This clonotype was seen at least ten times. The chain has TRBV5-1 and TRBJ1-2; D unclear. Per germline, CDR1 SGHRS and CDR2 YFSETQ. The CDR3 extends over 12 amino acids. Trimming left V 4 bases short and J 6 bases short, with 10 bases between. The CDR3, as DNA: TGCGCCAGCAGCCCGGACGGAGATGGCTACACCTTC. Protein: CASSPDGDGYTF.

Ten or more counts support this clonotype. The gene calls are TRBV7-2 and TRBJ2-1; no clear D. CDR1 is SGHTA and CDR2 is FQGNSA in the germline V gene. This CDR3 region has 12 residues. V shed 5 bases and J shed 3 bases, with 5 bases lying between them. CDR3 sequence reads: CASSAGYNEQFF. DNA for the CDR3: TGTGCCAGCAGCGCTGGCTACAATGAGCAGTTCTTC.

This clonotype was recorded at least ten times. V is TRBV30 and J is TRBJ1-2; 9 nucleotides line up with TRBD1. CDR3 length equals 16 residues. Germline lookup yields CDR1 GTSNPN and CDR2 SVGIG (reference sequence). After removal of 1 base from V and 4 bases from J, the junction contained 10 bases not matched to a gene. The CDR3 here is CAWSETGGSAGYGYTF. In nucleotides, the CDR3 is TGTGCCTGGAGTGAGACAGGGGGGAGTGCTGGCTATGGCTACACCTTC.

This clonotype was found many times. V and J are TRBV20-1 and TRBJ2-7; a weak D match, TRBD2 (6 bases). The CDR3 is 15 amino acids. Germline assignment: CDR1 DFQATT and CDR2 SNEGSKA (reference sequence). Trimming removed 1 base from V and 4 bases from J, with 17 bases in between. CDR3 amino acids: CSARGVSSGPYEQYF. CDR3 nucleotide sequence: TGCAGTGCTAGAGGGGTGAGCAGCGGGCCATACGAGCAGTACTTC.

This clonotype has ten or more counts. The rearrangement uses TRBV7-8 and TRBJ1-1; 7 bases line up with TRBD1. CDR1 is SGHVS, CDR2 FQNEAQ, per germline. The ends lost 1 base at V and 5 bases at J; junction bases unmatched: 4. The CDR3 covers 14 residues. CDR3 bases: TGTGCCAGCAGCTTAGTAGGGGGCAGAACTGAAGCTTTCTTT. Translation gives CASSLVGGRTEAFF.

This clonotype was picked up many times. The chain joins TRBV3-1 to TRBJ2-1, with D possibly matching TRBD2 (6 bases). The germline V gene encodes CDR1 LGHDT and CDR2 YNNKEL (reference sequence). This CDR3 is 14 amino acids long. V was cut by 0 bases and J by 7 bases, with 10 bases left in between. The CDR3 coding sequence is TGTGCCAGCAGCCAAGAAGGGCGGGGAAATGAGCAGTTCTTC. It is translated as CASSQEGRGNEQFF.

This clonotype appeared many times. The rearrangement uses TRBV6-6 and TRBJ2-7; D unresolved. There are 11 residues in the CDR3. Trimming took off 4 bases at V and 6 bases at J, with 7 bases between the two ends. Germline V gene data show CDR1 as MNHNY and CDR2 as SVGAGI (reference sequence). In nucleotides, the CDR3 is TGTGCCAGCAGTTTAGGGCCCGAGCAGTACTTC. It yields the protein CASSLGPEQYF.

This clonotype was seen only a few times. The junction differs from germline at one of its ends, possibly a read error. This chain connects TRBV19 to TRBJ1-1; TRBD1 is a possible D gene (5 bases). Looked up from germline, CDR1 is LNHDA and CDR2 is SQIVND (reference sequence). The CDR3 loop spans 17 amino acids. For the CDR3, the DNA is TGTGCCAGTAGTATCAGCGGACACCTCGGCATGAACACTGAAGATTTCTTT. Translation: CASSISGHLGMNTEDFF. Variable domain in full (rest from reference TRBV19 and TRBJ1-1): DGGITQSPKYLFRKEGQNVTLSCEQNLNHDAMYWYRQDPGQGLRLIYYSQIVNDFQKGDIAEGYSVSREKKESFPLTVTSAQKNPTAFYLCASSISGHLGMNTEDFFGQGTRLTVV.